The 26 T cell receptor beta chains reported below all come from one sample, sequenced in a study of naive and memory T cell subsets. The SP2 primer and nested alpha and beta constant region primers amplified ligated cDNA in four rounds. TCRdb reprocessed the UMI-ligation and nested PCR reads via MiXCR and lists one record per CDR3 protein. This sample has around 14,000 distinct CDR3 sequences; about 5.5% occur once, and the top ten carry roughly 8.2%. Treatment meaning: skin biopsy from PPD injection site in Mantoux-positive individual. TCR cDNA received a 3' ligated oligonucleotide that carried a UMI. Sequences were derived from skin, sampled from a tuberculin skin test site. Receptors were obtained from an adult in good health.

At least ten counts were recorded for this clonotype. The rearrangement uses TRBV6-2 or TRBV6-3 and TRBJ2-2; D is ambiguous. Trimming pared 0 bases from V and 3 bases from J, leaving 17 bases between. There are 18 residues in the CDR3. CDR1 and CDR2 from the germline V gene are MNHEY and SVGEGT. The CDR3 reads CASSYSMSGNTDTGELFF. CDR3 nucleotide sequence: TGTGCCAGCAGTTACTCGATGTCCGGTAATACGGACACCGGGGAGCTGTTTTTT.

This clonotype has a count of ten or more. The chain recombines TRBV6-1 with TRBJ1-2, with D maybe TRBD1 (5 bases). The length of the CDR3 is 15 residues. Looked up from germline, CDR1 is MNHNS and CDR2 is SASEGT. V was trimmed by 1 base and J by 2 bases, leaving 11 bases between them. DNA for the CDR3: TGTGCCAGCAGTGAAGATGTAGGGGCGAACTATGGCTACACCTTC. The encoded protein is CASSEDVGANYGYTF.

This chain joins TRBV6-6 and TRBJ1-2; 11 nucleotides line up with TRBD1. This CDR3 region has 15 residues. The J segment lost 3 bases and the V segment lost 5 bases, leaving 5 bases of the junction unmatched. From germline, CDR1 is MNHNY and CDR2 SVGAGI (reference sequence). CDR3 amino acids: CASSGRDRGDYGYTF. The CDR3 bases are TGTGCCAGCAGTGGCCGGGACAGGGGGGACTATGGCTACACCTTC.

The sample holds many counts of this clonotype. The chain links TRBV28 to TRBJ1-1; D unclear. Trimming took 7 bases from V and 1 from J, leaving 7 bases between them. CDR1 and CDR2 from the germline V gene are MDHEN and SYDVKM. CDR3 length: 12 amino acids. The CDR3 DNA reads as TGTGCCAGCAAGCGGCGGAACACTGAAGCTTTCTTT. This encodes CASKRRNTEAFF.

CDR3 nucleotide sequence: TGCAGTGCCGGGACCGGGGGTGCACCTTTCTTT. The encoded protein is CSAGTGGAPFF. This sequence joins TRBV20-1 and TRBJ1-1, with a weak D call TRBD1 (5 bases). This CDR3 spans 11 amino acids. Trimming cost V 6 bases and J 12 bases, with 17 bases left between them. The germline gives CDR1 DFQATT, CDR2 SNEGSKA (reference sequence).

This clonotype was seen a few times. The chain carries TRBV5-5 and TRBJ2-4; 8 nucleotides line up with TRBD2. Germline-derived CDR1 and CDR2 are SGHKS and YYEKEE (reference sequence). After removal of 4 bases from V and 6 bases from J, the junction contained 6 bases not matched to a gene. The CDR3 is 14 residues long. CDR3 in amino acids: CASSPPGGRNIQYF. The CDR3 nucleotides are TGTGCCAGCAGCCCCCCGGGGGGGCGAAACATTCAGTACTTC. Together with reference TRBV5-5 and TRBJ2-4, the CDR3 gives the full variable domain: DAGVTQSPTHLIKTRGQQVTLRCSPISGHKSVSWYQQVLGQGPQFIFQYYEKEERGRGNFPDRFSARQFPNYSSELNVNALLLGDSALYLCASSPPGGRNIQYFGAGTRLSVL.

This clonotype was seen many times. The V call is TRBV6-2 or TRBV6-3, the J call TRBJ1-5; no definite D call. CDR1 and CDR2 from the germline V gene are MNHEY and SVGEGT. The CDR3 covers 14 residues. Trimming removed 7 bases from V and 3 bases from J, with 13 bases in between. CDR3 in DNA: TGTGCCAGCACTGACGGGTTCTTCAATCAGCCCCAGCATTTT. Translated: CASTDGFFNQPQHF.

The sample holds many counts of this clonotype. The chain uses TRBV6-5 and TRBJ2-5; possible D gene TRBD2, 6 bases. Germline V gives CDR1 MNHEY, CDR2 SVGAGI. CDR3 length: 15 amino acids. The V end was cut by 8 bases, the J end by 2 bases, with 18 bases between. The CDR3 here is CASAFGGAGQETQYF. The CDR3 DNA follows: TGTGCCAGCGCCTTCGGAGGGGCAGGGCAAGAGACCCAGTACTTC.

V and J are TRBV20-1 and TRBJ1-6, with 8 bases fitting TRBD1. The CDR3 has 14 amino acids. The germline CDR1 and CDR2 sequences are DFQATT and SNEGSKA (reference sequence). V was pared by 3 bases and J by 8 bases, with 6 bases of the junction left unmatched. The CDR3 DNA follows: TGCAGTGCTAGTCAGGGGGCAAGTGATTCACCCCTCCACTTT. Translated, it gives CSASQGASDSPLHF.

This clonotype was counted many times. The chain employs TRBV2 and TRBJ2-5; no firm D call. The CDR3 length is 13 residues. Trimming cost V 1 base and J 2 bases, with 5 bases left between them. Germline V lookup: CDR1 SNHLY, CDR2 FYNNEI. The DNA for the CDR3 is TGTGCCAGCAGTGAAGGAATTCAAGAGACCCAGTACTTC. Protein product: CASSEGIQETQYF.

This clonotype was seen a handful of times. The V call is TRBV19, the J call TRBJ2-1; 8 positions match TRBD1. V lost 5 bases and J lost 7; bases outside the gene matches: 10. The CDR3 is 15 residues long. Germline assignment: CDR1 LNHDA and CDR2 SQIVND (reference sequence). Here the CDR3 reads CASSAPDRAGNEQFF. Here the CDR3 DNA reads TGTGCCAGTAGTGCCCCGGACAGGGCGGGGAATGAGCAGTTCTTC.

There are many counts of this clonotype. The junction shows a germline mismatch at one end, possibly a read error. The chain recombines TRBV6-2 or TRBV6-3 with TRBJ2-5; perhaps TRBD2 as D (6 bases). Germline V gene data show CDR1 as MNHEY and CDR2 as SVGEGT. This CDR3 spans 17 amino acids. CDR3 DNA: TGTGCCAGCAGTCCCCTCTGGGGCCGGGGGAATCAAGAAACCCAGTACTTC. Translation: CASSPLWGRGNQETQYF.

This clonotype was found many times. The DNA of the CDR3 is TGTGCCATCAGTGAGTCGACAATGGGGGGGGCTTTCTTT. Protein: CAISESTMGGAFF. This rearrangement joins TRBV10-3 to TRBJ1-1; perhaps TRBD1 as D (5 bases). V dropped 0 bases and J dropped 11 bases, with 13 bases sitting between them. Germline CDR1 reads ENHRY; CDR2 reads SYGVKD. This CDR3 region has 13 residues.

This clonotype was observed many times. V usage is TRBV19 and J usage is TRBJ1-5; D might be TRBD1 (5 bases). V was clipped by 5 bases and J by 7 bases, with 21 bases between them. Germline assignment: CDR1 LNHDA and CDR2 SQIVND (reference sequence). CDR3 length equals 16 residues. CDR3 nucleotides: TGTGCCAGTAGTCCGTCCCTGGGGAGGGGCGGGCAGCCCCAGCATTTT. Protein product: CASSPSLGRGGQPQHF.

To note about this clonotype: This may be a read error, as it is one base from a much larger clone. In DNA, the CDR3 is TGCGCCAGCAGCCGCGGGACAGGCGCTCCGAGTGGCAATGGCTACACCTTC. This encodes CASSRGTGAPSGNGYTF. V and J are TRBV4-3 and TRBJ1-2; 8 bases fit TRBD1. This CDR3 region has 17 residues. Trimming removed 4 bases from V and 6 bases from J; junction bases left unmatched: 16. CDR1 is LGHNA, CDR2 YSLEER, per germline.

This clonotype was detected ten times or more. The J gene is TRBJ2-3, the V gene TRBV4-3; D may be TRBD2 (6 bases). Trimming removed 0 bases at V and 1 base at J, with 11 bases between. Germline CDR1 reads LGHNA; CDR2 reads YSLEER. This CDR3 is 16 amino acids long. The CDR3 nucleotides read TGCGCCAGCAGCCAAGATGTGCCTAGCGGCACAGATACGCAGTATTTT. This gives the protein CASSQDVPSGTDTQYF.

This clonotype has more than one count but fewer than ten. CDR3: CASSRRDRSTGELFF. The CDR3, as DNA: TGCGCCAGCAGCCGCCGGGACAGATCGACGGGGGAGCTGTTTTTT. The chain joins TRBV4-3 to TRBJ2-2; TRBD1 matches 7 bases. This CDR3 spans 15 amino acids. V shed 4 bases, J shed 8 bases, and the junction held 10 bases outside the gene matches. CDR1 and CDR2 (germline): LGHNA, YSLEER.

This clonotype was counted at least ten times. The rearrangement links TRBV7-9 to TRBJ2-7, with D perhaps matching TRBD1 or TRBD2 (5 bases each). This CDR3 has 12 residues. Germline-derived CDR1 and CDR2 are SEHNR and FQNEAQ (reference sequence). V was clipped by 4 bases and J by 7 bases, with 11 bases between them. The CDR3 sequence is CASSSDRLEQYF. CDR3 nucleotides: TGTGCCAGCAGCTCTGACAGACTAGAGCAGTACTTC.

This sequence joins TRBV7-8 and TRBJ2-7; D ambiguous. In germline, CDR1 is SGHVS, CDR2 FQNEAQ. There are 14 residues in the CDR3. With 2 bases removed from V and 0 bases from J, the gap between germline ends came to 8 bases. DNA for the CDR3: TGTGCCAGCAGCTTACCGGGTCCCTCCTACGAGCAGTACTTC. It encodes CASSLPGPSYEQYF.

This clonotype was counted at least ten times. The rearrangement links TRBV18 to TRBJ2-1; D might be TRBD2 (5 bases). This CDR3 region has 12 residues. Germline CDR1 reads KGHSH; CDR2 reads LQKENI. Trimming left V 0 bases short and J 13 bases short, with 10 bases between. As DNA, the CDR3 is TGTGCCAGCTCACCACCGGTGGGAGTTCAGTTCTTC. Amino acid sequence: CASSPPVGVQFF. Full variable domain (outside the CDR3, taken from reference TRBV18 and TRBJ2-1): NAGVMQNPRHLVRRRGQEARLRCSPMKGHSHVYWYRQLPEEGLKFMVYLQKENIIDESGMPKERFSAEFPKEGPSILRIQQVVRGDSAAYFCASSPPVGVQFFGPGTRLTVL.

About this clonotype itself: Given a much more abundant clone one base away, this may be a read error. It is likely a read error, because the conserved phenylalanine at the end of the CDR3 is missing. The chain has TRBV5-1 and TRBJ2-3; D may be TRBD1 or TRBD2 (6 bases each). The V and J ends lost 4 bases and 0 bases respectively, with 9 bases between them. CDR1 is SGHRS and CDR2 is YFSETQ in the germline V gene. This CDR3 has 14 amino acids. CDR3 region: CASSQGTSTDTQYV. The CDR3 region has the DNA TGCGCCAGCAGCCAGGGGACTAGCACAGATACGCAGTATGTT.

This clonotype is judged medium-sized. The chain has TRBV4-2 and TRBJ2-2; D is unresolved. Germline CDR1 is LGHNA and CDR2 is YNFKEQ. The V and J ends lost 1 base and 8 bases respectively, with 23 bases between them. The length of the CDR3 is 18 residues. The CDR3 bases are TGTGCCAGCAGCCAAGTGTCGGGTTCTTCTGCTCCCAGAGGGGAGCTGTTTTTT. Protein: CASSQVSGSSAPRGELFF.

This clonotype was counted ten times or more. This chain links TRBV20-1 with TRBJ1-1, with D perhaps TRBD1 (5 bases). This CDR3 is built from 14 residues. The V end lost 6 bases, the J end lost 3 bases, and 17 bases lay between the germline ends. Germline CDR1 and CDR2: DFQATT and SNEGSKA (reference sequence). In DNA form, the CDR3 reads TGCAGTGCCAACTTCGAGGGGTCCGACACTGAAGCTTTCTTT. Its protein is CSANFEGSDTEAFF.

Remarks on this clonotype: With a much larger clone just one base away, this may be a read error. CDR3 amino acids: CASSPAGRGEQFF. CDR3 sequence (DNA): TGTGCCAGCAGCCCAGCGGGGCGGGGCGAGCAGTTCTTC. The chain is built from TRBV7-9 and TRBJ2-1; TRBD2 matches at 7 bases. Trimming removed 5 bases from V and 10 bases from J; junction bases left unmatched: 8. Germline V gene lookup returns CDR1 SEHNR and CDR2 FQNEAQ (reference sequence). The CDR3 totals 13 residues.

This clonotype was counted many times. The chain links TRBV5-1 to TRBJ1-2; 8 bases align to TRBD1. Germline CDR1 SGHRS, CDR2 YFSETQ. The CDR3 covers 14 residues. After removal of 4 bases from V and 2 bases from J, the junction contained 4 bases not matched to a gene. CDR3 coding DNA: TGCGCCAGCAGCGTGGGGGACAGGAACTATGGCTACACCTTC. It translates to CASSVGDRNYGYTF.

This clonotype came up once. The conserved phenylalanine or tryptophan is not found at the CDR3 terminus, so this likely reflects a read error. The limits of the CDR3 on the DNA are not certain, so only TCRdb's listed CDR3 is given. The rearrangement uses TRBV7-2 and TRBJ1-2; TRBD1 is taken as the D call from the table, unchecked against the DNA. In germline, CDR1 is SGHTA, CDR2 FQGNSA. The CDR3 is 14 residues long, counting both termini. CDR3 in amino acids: CASSLRQGFYGYTL.